The clone carrying this T cell receptor (beta chain) was seen once. The method was immunoSEQ multiplex PCR; TCRdb's version includes in-frame clones alone and lacks a portion of them. This sample has 450,000 to 500,000 clones, with approximately 90% found just once. This entry belongs to a study of blood T cell repertoires in COVID-19. Study information: Collection of acute and convalescent COVID-19 samples took place in the United States, Italy and Spain.

The sequence derives from a woman in her sixties or seventies who had recovered from COVID-19. Sequenced sample: PBMCs or T cells enriched from blood (not recorded which).

CDR3 sequence (DNA): TGCGCCAGCAGCCAAGGGGGGGGGTCTGAAGCTTTCTTT. The encoded protein is CASSQGGGSEAFF. V is TRBV4-1 and J is TRBJ1-1, with D perhaps matching TRBD1 (5 bases). The germline V and J ends were trimmed by 1 base and 6 bases, with 9 bases remaining between them. The CDR3 contains 13 residues. Germline CDR1 reads MGHRA; CDR2 reads YSYEKL.